This T cell receptor beta chain was observed in a study of blood T cell repertoires in COVID-19. The overall study: Sources were T cells, B-cell-depleted T cells, or PBMCs; the material itself was cDNA or gDNA.

The CDR3 totals 16 residues. Looked up from germline, CDR1 is SGHRS and CDR2 is YFSETQ. V lost 0 bases and J 10 bases, leaving 17 bases between the germline ends. Recruits, aged about 18 to 89 years, lived in 25 or so US areas. In the original workflow: Quantification of nucleated cells was approximated via reference gene primer amplification. Using immunoSEQ multiplex PCR, the repertoire was profiled, and TCRdb retains in-frame clones only, with some absent. That table furnishes V, J and clone size, whereas the DNA furnished D and trimming. This sample carries 300,000 to 500,000 clones, roughly 90% of them seen once, and the ten largest clones take about 0.89%.

The chain recombines TRBV5-1 with TRBJ1-6; a weak D match, TRBD1 (6 bases). The sequenced sample consisted of PBMCs or T cells enriched from blood (not recorded which). The clonotype originates from a woman between 25 and 40 years old with acute COVID-19. This chain's CDR3 is CASSLAGRDTVSPLHF. As DNA, the CDR3 is TGCGCCAGCAGCTTGGCTGGTCGGGACACTGTGTCACCCCTCCACTTT.